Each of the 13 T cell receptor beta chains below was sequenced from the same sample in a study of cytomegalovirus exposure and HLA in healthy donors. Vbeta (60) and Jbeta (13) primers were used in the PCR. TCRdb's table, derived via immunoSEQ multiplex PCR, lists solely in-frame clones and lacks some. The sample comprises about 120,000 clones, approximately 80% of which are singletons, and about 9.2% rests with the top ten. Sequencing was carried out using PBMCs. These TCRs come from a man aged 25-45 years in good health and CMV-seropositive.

The CDR3 DNA follows: TGTGCCAGCAGCTGGACTAGCGGGGGCACAGATACGCAGTATTTT. Protein: CASSWTSGGTDTQYF. The gene calls are TRBV5-6 and TRBJ2-3, with 12 bases matching TRBD2. Trimming at V came to 3 bases and at J to 1 base, leaving 0 bases not matched to a gene. The germline CDR1 and CDR2 sequences are SGHDT and YYEEEE. The CDR3 length is 15 residues. Drawing the rest from reference TRBV5-6 and TRBJ2-3, the complete variable domain is DAGVTQSPTHLIKTRGQQVTLRCSPKSGHDTVSWYQQALGQGPQFIFQYYEEEERQRGNFPDRFSGHQFPNYSSELNVNALLLGDSALYLCASSWTSGGTDTQYFGPGTRLTVL.

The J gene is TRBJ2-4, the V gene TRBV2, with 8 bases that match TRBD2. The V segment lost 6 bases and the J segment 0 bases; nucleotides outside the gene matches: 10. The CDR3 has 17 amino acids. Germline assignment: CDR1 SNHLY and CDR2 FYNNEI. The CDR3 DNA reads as TGTGCCAGCAGCTCCCCCGGTAGCGGGGCAGCCAAAAACATTCAGTACTTC. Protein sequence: CASSSPGSGAAKNIQYF.

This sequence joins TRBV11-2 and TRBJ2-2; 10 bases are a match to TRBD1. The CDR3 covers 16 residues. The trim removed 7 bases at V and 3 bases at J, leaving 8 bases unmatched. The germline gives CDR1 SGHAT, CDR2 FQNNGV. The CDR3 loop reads CASTYVGTGDTGELFF. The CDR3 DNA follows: TGTGCCAGCACCTACGTCGGGACAGGGGACACCGGGGAGCTGTTTTTT.

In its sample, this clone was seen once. CDR3 sequence (DNA): TGTGCCAGCAGCTTAGGTCCTAGCGGGGGAGCGGATACGCAGTATTTT. Translating it yields CASSLGPSGGADTQYF. The chain links TRBV11-3 to TRBJ2-3; 10 bases agree with TRBD2. J gave up 6 bases and V 1 base, and 7 bases lay outside the gene matches. The CDR3 consists of 16 residues. In germline, CDR1 is SGHNT, CDR2 YENEEA.

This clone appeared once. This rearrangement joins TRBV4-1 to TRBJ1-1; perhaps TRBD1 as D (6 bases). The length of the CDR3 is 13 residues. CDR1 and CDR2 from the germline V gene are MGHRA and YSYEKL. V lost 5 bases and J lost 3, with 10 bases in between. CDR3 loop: CASSSRGYTEAFF. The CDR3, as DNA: TGCGCCAGCAGCAGTAGGGGGTACACTGAAGCTTTCTTT.

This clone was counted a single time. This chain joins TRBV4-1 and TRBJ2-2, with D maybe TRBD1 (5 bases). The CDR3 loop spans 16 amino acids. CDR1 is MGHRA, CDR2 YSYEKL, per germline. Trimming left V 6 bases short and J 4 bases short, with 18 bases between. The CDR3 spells CASSRDSIRGTGELFF. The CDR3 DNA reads TGCGCCAGCAGTCGCGACAGCATAAGGGGCACCGGGGAGCTGTTTTTT.

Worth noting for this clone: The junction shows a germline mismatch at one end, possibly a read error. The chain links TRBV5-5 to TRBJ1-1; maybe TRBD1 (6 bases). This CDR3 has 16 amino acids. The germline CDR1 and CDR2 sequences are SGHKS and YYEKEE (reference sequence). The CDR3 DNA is TGTGCCAGCAGCCTGTCCCTTTTTACAGGGCACACTGGAGCTTTCTTT. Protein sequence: CASSLSLFTGHTGAFF.

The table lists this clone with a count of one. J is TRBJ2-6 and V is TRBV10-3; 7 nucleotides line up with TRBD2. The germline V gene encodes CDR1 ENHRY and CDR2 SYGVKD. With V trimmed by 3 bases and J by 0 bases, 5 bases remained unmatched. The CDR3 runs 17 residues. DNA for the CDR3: TGTGCCATCAGTGAATGGGAGGGTAGCTCTGGGGCCAACGTCCTGACTTTC. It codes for CAISEWEGSSGANVLTF.

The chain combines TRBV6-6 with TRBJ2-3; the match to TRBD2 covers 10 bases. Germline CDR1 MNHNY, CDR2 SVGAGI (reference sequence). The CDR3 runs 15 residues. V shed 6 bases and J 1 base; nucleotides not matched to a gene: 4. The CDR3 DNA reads TGTGCCAGCAGCCTTGGACTAGCGGGCACAGATACGCAGTATTTT. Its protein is CASSLGLAGTDTQYF.

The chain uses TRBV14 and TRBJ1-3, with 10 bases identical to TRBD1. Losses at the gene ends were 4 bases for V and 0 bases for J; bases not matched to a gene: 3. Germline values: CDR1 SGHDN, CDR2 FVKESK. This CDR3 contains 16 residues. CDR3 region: CASSPWDRGSGNTIYF. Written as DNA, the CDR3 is TGTGCCAGCAGCCCGTGGGACAGGGGCTCTGGAAACACCATATATTTT.

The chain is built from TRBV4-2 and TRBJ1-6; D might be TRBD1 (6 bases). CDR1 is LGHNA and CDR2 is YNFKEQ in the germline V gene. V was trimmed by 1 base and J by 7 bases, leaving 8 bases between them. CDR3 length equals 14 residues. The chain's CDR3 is CASSQGQGNSPLHF. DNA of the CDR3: TGTGCCAGCAGCCAAGGGCAGGGGAATTCACCCCTCCACTTT.

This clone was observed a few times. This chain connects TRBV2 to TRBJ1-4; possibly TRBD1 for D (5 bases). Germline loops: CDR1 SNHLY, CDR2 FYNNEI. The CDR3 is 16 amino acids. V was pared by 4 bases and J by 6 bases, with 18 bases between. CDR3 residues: CASSAGGRGVDEKLFF. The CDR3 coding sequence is TGTGCCAGCAGTGCTGGTGGGCGGGGCGTGGATGAAAAACTGTTTTTT.

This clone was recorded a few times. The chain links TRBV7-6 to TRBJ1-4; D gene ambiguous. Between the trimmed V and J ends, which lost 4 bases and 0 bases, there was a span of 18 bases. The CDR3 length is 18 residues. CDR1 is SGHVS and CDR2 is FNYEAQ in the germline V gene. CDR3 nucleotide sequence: TGTGCCAGCAGCTATAGGAAGGACTCACAAGCAACTAATGAAAAACTGTTTTTT. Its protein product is CASSYRKDSQATNEKLFF.